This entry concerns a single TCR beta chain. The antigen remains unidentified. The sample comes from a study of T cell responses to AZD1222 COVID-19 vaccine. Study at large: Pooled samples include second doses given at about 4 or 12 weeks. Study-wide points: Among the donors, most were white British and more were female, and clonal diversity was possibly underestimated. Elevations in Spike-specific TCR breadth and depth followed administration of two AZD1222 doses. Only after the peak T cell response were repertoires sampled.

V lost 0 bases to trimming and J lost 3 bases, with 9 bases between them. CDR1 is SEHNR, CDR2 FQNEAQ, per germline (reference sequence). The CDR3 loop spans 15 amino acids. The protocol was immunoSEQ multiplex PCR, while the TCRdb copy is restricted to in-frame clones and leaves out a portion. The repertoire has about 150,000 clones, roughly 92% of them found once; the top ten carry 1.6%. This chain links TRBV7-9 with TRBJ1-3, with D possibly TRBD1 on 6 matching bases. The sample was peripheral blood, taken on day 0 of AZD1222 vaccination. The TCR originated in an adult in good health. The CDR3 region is CASSLAQGIGNTIYF. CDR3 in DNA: TGTGCCAGCAGCTTAGCACAGGGTATTGGAAACACCATATATTTT. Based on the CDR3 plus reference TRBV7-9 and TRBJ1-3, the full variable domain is DTGVSQNPRHKITKRGQNVTFRCDPISEHNRLYWYRQTLGQGPEFLTYFQNEAQLEKSRLLSDRFSAERPKGSFSTLEIQRTEQGDSAMYLCASSLAQGIGNTIYFGEGSWLTVV.